This TCR beta chain was retrieved from a study of T cells after yellow fever vaccination (dated by TCRdb to the late 2010s). Concerning the study at large: The SMART-Seq v4 Ultra Low Input RNA kit was used to prepare libraries from fractions with low cell numbers. To follow T-cell clones before and after both primary and booster YFV17D yellow fever vaccination, bulk TCR alpha and beta repertoires underwent longitudinal sequencing. The cohort comprised two healthy male donors, one aged 18 to 29 and one aged 30 to 40 years. Blood samples were taken at several timepoints before and after primary and secondary immunization, and bulk PBMC replicates and cell subsets were isolated. Points the paper makes about the study in general: A small fraction of clonotypes showed up in both the CD4 and CD8 compartments, probably as a result of convergent recombination. Computational filtering was required because FACS-sorted repertoires could contain abundant contaminating clonotypes from the bulk population. Compared with the primary T-cell response, the secondary T-cell response was faster but weaker, reaching its peak on day 5 rather than on day 15. Most clones expanded after primary vaccination were re-detected after the booster (approximately 96% of CD4 and around 88% of CD8), suggesting broad memory maintenance. Because the study included only a couple of donors, the extent to which the findings can be generalized is limited.

Sequencing was performed on an Illumina NovaSeq 6000. TCR cDNA was synthesized by 5'RACE template switching, through which a universal primer site and unique molecular identifiers were introduced. Priming of cDNA synthesis was performed from both the TCR alpha and TCR beta constant segments. Two PCR steps were used to amplify libraries, with sample barcodes and sequencing adapters being added in the second step. Sequencing of libraries was done on Illumina HiSeq 2500 (2x100 bp) or NovaSeq (2x150 bp). In the authors' own workflow: MIGEC was used to demultiplex reads and collapse the reads into UMI consensus sequences, and MiXCR was used for V(D)J alignment. Using edgeR on replicate PBMC samples, clonotypes were called vaccine-responding if FDR was below 0.01 and the log2 fold change was above 5 up to day 15. Bulk clonotypes were assigned CD4 or CD8 identity according to which sequenced CD4 or CD8 repertoire held them at higher abundance. TCRdb reprocessing: public reads trimmed at Q25 with fastp, clones called with MiXCR, in-frame beta chains kept. When rows share a CDR3 protein, they turn into one entry using the most common DNA and genes. Clone size and V and J calls follow TCRdb, not the original study. Counted in this sample were under 500,000 distinct CDR3 sequences; roughly 20% of them appeared once. The ten largest clones take up around 17% of the sample.

The trim is 4 bases for V and 0 bases for J, with a gap of 15 bases between the germline ends. The CDR3 starts with the cysteine, ends with the phenylalanine, and has 17 residues. The CDR3 DNA has 51 bases and is translated from base 1. CDR1 and CDR2, looked up from the germline V gene (reference sequence), are SEHNR and FQNEAQ. The intended sense of this specimen's treatment or condition label: live attenuated yellow fever vaccine strain. At each blood-draw timepoint, two biological replicates of bulk PBMCs were collected. PBMCs were isolated from peripheral blood using a standard Ficoll-Paque protocol. TriZol was used to extract RNA from bulk PBMCs, CD4 and CD8 fractions, and dextramer-positive and dextramer-negative fractions. This clonotype was counted a few times. No antigen is known for it. Per-base quality was not reported, and no clone a single base away is much larger than it.

The V and J genes are TRBV7-9 and TRBJ2-2; 5 matching bases give a weak D call of TRBD1. The source was PBMCs, collected before the yellow fever booster vaccination. This sequence originates from a man aged 18 to 29 who received the YFV17D yellow fever vaccine. This receptor carries the CDR3 CASSSPLSRANTGELFF. The DNA is as follows: TGTGCCAGCAGCTCCCCCTTGAGCAGGGCGAACACCGGGGAGCTGTTTTTT.